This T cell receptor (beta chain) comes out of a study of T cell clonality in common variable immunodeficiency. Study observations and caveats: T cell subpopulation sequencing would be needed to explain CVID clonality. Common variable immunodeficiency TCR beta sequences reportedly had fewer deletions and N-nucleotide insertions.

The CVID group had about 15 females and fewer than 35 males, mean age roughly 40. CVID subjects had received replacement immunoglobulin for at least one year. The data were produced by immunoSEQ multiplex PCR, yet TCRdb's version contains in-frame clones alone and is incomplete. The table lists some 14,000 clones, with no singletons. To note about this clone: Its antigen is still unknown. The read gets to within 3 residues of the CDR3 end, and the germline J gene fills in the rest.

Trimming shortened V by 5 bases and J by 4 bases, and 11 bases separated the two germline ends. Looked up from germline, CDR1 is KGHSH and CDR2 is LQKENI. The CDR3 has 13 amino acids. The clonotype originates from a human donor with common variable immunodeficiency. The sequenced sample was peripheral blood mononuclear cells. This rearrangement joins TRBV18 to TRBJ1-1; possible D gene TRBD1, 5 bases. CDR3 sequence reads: CASSDSGGTEAFF. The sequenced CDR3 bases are TGTGCCAGCTCAGACAGCGGGGGCACTGAA.